The 24 T cell receptor beta chains in this list originate from one sample, sequenced in a study of T cells after yellow fever vaccination. One entry per CDR3 protein results from TCRdb running MiXCR on the 5' RACE reads. Among 100,000 to 150,000 distinct CDR3 sequences listed, approximately 8.4% were seen once. Sequenced material: CD8+ T cells sorted from PBMCs, taken on the day of the yellow fever booster vaccination. These receptors were collected from a man between 18 and 29 years old who received the YFV17D yellow fever vaccine.

This clonotype was seen a few times. The J gene is TRBJ1-1, the V gene TRBV30; D remains unclear. The germline gives CDR1 GTSNPN, CDR2 SVGIG (reference sequence). This CDR3 is 12 amino acids long. This CDR3 reads CPRGEGSTEAFF. The CDR3 bases are TGTCCCCGAGGCGAAGGGTCGACTGAAGCTTTCTTT.

V is TRBV10-2 and J is TRBJ2-7, with D perhaps given as TRBD1 or TRBD2 (5 bases each). The CDR3 consists of 13 residues. CDR1 and CDR2 (germline): WSHSY, SAAADI. Trimming removed 8 bases from V and 2 bases from J, with 13 bases in between. As DNA, the CDR3 is TGCGCCAGCGGAACCCGGGGCCCCTACGAGCAGTACTTC. It specifies CASGTRGPYEQYF.

This clonotype was counted a few times. The J gene is TRBJ1-5, the V gene TRBV5-1, with 7 bases matching TRBD1. The V and J ends lost 3 bases and 4 bases, in that order; junction bases with no gene match: 4. There are 14 residues in the CDR3. Per germline, CDR1 SGHRS and CDR2 YFSETQ. CDR3 nucleotides: TGCGCCAGCAGCTCTGGGGACAGTAATCAGCCCCAGCATTTT. It translates to CASSSGDSNQPQHF.

V gene TRBV14 combines with J gene TRBJ2-1; D not certain. The germline gives CDR1 SGHDN, CDR2 FVKESK. The CDR3 is made up of 13 amino acids. Trimming took off 0 bases at V and 2 bases at J, with 2 bases between the two ends. The CDR3 here is CASSQDPYNEQFF. The DNA for the CDR3 is TGTGCCAGCAGCCAAGACCCCTACAATGAGCAGTTCTTC.

This sequence joins TRBV4-3 and TRBJ2-2; 7 nucleotides agree with TRBD2. The CDR3 extends over 17 amino acids. V dropped 3 bases and J dropped 7; count of bases not matched to a gene: 14. The germline V gene encodes CDR1 LGHNA and CDR2 YSLEER. The CDR3: CASSQGPASGVGGELFF. The CDR3 nucleotides are TGCGCCAGCAGCCAGGGCCCGGCAAGCGGGGTTGGCGGGGAGCTGTTTTTT.

This sequence joins TRBV7-2 and TRBJ2-3; 8 nucleotides line up with TRBD2. CDR3 size: 15 residues. Germline V gene lookup returns CDR1 SGHTA and CDR2 FQGNSA. V lost 5 bases and J lost 8; bases outside the gene matches: 12. CDR3 nucleotides: TGTGCCAGCAGCATCGTCTACGGGGGGGCTGCTACGCAGTATTTT. Translating it yields CASSIVYGGAATQYF.

The chain employs TRBV5-1 and TRBJ1-4; D is unresolved. This CDR3 is built from 17 residues. Germline V gene lookup returns CDR1 SGHRS and CDR2 YFSETQ. Trimming cost V 4 bases and J 3 bases, with 19 bases left between them. CDR3 region: CASSLPGYEDANEKLFF. CDR3 bases: TGCGCCAGCAGCCTCCCCGGTTATGAGGACGCTAATGAAAAACTGTTTTTT.

V is TRBV4-1 and J is TRBJ2-3; the D call may be TRBD1 or TRBD2 (6 bases each). The V end was cut by 5 bases, the J end by 4 bases, with 16 bases between. CDR3 length: 15 residues. Germline lookup yields CDR1 MGHRA and CDR2 YSYEKL. The CDR3 loop is CASSFRGALADTQYF. The DNA for the CDR3 is TGCGCCAGCAGCTTTAGGGGGGCATTGGCAGATACGCAGTATTTT.

This clonotype was detected many times. The rearrangement joins TRBV20-1 to TRBJ2-7, with D perhaps matching TRBD1 (6 bases). Per the germline V gene, CDR1 is DFQATT and CDR2 is SNEGSKA (reference sequence). The germline V and J ends were trimmed by 1 base and 8 bases, with 15 bases remaining between them. The CDR3 sequence is 13 residues long. The CDR3 nucleotides are TGCAGTGCTAGAGCCAGGGACACTACGCAGCAGTACTTC. Translated, it gives CSARARDTTQQYF.

The sample holds a few counts of this clonotype. V usage is TRBV7-6 and J usage is TRBJ2-1; 7 bases line up with TRBD1. V was clipped by 5 bases and J by 7 bases; unmatched bases: 8. In germline, CDR1 is SGHVS, CDR2 FNYEAQ. CDR3 length equals 14 residues. CDR3 protein: CASSKDRLRNEQFF. In DNA, the CDR3 is TGTGCCAGCAGCAAGGACAGGCTGAGGAATGAGCAGTTCTTC.

The chain is built from TRBV25-1 and TRBJ2-5; possibly TRBD1 for D (6 bases). The length of the CDR3 is 14 residues. Germline-derived CDR1 and CDR2 are MGHDK and SYGVNS. V lost 11 bases and J 0 bases, leaving 16 bases between the germline ends. The CDR3 region has the DNA TGTGCCGGTAGCTCCAGACAGGACCAAGAGACCCAGTACTTC. Encoded protein: CAGSSRQDQETQYF.

This clonotype was seen at least ten times. The chain is built from TRBV21-1 and TRBJ1-5; the D call TRBD1 from the table was never checked on the DNA. TRBV21-1 counts as a pseudogene. The CDR3 totals 17 residues. CDR3 nucleotides: TGTGCCAGCAGACGAGGAACAGGGGGCGAAAGGTCTCAGCCCCAGCATTTT. The encoded protein is CASRRGTGGERSQPQHF.

The sample holds a few counts of this clonotype. The V and J genes are TRBV7-9 and TRBJ2-7, with TRBD2 matching 7 bases. Germline V CDR1 and CDR2: SEHNR, FQNEAQ (reference sequence). After removal of 4 bases from V and 4 bases from J, the junction contained 10 bases not matched to a gene. The CDR3 is 15 residues long. CDR3 bases: TGTGCCAGCAGCTCACCTACGACTAGCTTATACGAGCAGTACTTC. Protein: CASSSPTTSLYEQYF.

The V gene is TRBV5-6, the J gene TRBJ2-5, with D perhaps TRBD1 (5 bases). V was trimmed by 1 base and J by 0 bases, leaving 10 bases between them. CDR3 size: 15 residues. In germline, CDR1 is SGHDT, CDR2 YYEEEE. CDR3 protein: CASSLWTLYQETQYF. The CDR3 DNA reads TGTGCCAGCAGCTTGTGGACATTGTACCAAGAGACCCAGTACTTC.

The table lists this clonotype with a few counts. The chain combines TRBV6-5 with TRBJ1-2; D call uncertain. V was pared by 0 bases and J by 4 bases, with 9 bases between. Germline CDR1 is MNHEY and CDR2 is SVGAGI. This CDR3 has 14 amino acids. The CDR3 is CASSYSSTAYGYTF. Written as DNA, the CDR3 is TGTGCCAGCAGTTACTCGAGTACAGCCTATGGCTACACCTTC.

The chain employs TRBV27 and TRBJ1-1; D remains unclear. Trimming removed 3 bases at V and 3 bases at J, with 8 bases between. The CDR3 totals 13 residues. CDR1 and CDR2 (germline): MNHEY, SMNVEV (reference sequence). CDR3 sequence: CASSFLVDTEAFF. The CDR3 nucleotides read TGTGCCAGCAGTTTTCTGGTGGACACTGAAGCTTTCTTT.

This clonotype was observed a few times. The V gene is TRBV6-2 or TRBV6-3, the J gene TRBJ2-7; D is possibly TRBD1 (5 bases). CDR3 size: 13 residues. Trimming shortened V by 6 bases and J by 3 bases, and 12 bases separated the two germline ends. CDR1 MNHEY and CDR2 SVGEGT come from the germline V gene. The CDR3 loop reads CASRGLDIYEQYF. CDR3 DNA sequence: TGTGCCAGCAGGGGCTTGGACATCTACGAGCAGTACTTC.

The chain links TRBV28 to TRBJ2-1, with no clear D. Germline assignment: CDR1 MDHEN and CDR2 SYDVKM. This CDR3 spans 12 amino acids. V lost 5 bases, J lost 8 bases, and 10 bases lay in between. The chain's CDR3 is CASSADGDEQFF. As DNA, the CDR3 is TGTGCCAGCAGTGCCGACGGCGATGAGCAGTTCTTC.

This clonotype was seen a handful of times. The rearrangement links TRBV20-1 to TRBJ2-7; D not certain. This CDR3 is 15 amino acids long. V dropped 0 bases and J dropped 6 bases, with 18 bases sitting between them. Germline CDR1 DFQATT, CDR2 SNEGSKA (reference sequence). Here the CDR3 DNA reads TGCAGTGCTAGAGAGCTAGGAGTGTATACGGGCGAGCAGTACTTC. This codes for CSARELGVYTGEQYF.

The J gene is TRBJ2-3, the V gene TRBV30; D assignment may be TRBD1 or TRBD2 (6 bases each). The CDR3 is 17 residues long. The germline V gene encodes CDR1 GTSNPN and CDR2 SVGIG (reference sequence). V was shortened by 2 bases and J by 2 bases, with 20 bases between the two germline ends. The CDR3 spells CAWSHWGAESSTDTQYF. The CDR3 nucleotides read TGTGCCTGGAGTCACTGGGGGGCCGAATCCTCCACAGATACGCAGTATTTT.

This chain links TRBV7-9 with TRBJ2-7, with 14 bases matching TRBD2. CDR3 length equals 18 residues. Losses at the gene ends were 5 bases for V and 3 bases for J; bases not matched to a gene: 12. Germline V gives CDR1 SEHNR, CDR2 FQNEAQ (reference sequence). DNA for the CDR3: TGTGCCAGCAGCAACCACCCGGGACTAGCGGGGGACGTCTACGAGCAGTACGTC. It specifies CASSNHPGLAGDVYEQYV.

This clonotype was counted a few times. The chain links TRBV12-3 or TRBV12-4 to TRBJ2-3; 8 bases agree with TRBD2. Germline trimming cut 5 bases from V and 11 bases from J; bases unmatched to any gene: 12. The CDR3 length is 14 residues. The CDR3 sequence is CASSILAGRGEQYF. CDR3 in DNA: TGTGCCAGCAGTATTCTAGCGGGCCGGGGGGAGCAGTATTTT.

This clonotype was counted a few times. The chain employs TRBV6-2 or TRBV6-3 and TRBJ2-7; TRBD1 agrees at 7 bases. The CDR3 contains 13 residues. Germline V lookup: CDR1 MNHEY, CDR2 SVGEGT. The junction had 4 bases not matched to a gene; V was cut back by 4 bases and J by 4 bases. For the CDR3, the DNA is TGTGCCAGCAGTTCTGGCAGGGGGTACGAGCAGTACTTC. This codes for CASSSGRGYEQYF.

This clonotype has more than one count but fewer than ten. The rearrangement uses TRBV3-1 and TRBJ2-1; 10 nucleotides align to TRBD2. CDR1 is LGHDT, CDR2 YNNKEL, per germline (reference sequence). The CDR3 spans 17 residues. V was clipped by 4 bases and J by 7 bases; unmatched bases: 13. CDR3 coding DNA: TGTGCCAGCAGCCCTTGGGGAGCGGGGGGGCCGGGAAATGAGCAGTTCTTC. Its translation is CASSPWGAGGPGNEQFF.